These 30 T cell receptor beta chains were all obtained from the same sample, sequenced in a study of breast tumors, draining lymph nodes, adjacent tissues. The lymph nodes were axillary draining lymph nodes from breast cancer patients. Using its own MiXCR run on the multiplex PCR reads, TCRdb lists one record per CDR3 protein. Among 200,000 or so distinct CDR3 sequences, around a third were seen once, and the ten largest hold 4% to 5.5%. The specimen sequenced was axillary lymph node tissue. Receptors were obtained from a female donor with breast cancer. Some clones in this sample may be carry-over from other donors' samples.

The J gene is TRBJ1-2, the V gene TRBV6-7; possible D gene TRBD1, 6 bases. TRBV6-7 is designated an ORF whose function remains uncertain. This CDR3 is 15 amino acids long. V shed 8 bases and J shed 4 bases, with 20 bases lying between them. The CDR3 protein is CASGPFHGQSYGYTF. In DNA form, the CDR3 reads TGTGCCAGCGGTCCGTTCCATGGACAGTCCTATGGCTACACCTTC.

This clonotype was observed many times. J is TRBJ1-4 and V is TRBV2, with no clear D. V lost 1 base and J 1 base, leaving 7 bases between the germline ends. Germline CDR1 is SNHLY and CDR2 is FYNNEI. The CDR3 length is 15 residues. CDR3 DNA: TGTGCCAGCAGTGAAGGGATCGGAACTAATGAAAAACTGTTTTTT. Translated, it gives CASSEGIGTNEKLFF. The full variable domain, its missing parts supplied by reference TRBV2 and TRBJ1-4, is EPEVTQTPSHQVTQMGQEVILRCVPISNHLYFYWYRQILGQKVEFLVSFYNNEISEKSEIFDDQFSVERPDGSNFTLKIRSTKLEDSAMYFCASSEGIGTNEKLFFGSGTQLSVL.

As for this clonotype: Since a much larger clone is just one base distant, this may be a read error. This chain connects TRBV6-5 to TRBJ1-3; no reliable D call. The germline gives CDR1 MNHEY, CDR2 SVGAGI. The CDR3 extends over 12 amino acids. The V gene lost 7 bases and the J gene lost 2 bases, with 6 bases spanning the gap. This CDR3 is CASKPPGNTIYF. In DNA, the CDR3 is TGTGCCAGCAAGCCCCCTGGAAACACCATATATTTT.

This clonotype was found many times. The chain employs TRBV20-1 and TRBJ2-7; 10 bases line up with TRBD2. With V trimmed by 7 bases and J by 3 bases, 3 bases remained unmatched. Germline CDR1 and CDR2: DFQATT and SNEGSKA (reference sequence). The CDR3 contains 12 residues. The CDR3 coding sequence is TGCAGTGTAGCGGGGGGCCTCTACGAGCAGTACTTC. Protein sequence: CSVAGGLYEQYF.

The chain joins TRBV29-1 to TRBJ2-1, with 8 positions matching TRBD1. The CDR3 covers 14 residues. Germline V gene lookup returns CDR1 SQVTM and CDR2 ANQGSEA. J was trimmed by 6 bases and V by 4 bases; bases with no gene match: 8. Here the CDR3 reads CSVVLETGVNEQFF. The CDR3, as DNA: TGCAGCGTTGTGTTGGAGACAGGGGTCAATGAGCAGTTCTTC.

The chain couples TRBV7-9 to TRBJ2-3; 10 positions agree with TRBD2. CDR3 length: 14 amino acids. Germline values: CDR1 SEHNR, CDR2 FQNEAQ (reference sequence). With 4 bases clipped from V and 4 bases from J, the junction kept 2 bases outside the gene matches. The CDR3 bases are TGTGCCAGCAGCTCTAGCGGGAGTTCAGATACGCAGTATTTT. Residues: CASSSSGSSDTQYF.

The chain employs TRBV20-1 and TRBJ2-3, with TRBD2 identical over 7 bases. This CDR3 contains 13 residues. The ends lost 3 bases at V and 6 bases at J; junction bases unmatched: 6. CDR1 is DFQATT and CDR2 is SNEGSKA in the germline V gene (reference sequence). CDR3 in DNA: TGCAGTGCTAGCGACTCGCGGGAGGATACGCAGTATTTT. Translating gives CSASDSREDTQYF.

This chain connects TRBV5-6 to TRBJ1-1; 7 bases match TRBD1. This CDR3 spans 12 amino acids. Unmatched junction bases numbered 3, after V lost 0 bases and J lost 10 bases. Per germline, CDR1 SGHDT and CDR2 YYEEEE. The CDR3 here is CASSLDRGTAFF. The CDR3 DNA reads as TGTGCCAGCAGCTTGGACAGGGGTACAGCTTTCTTT.

This clonotype has ten or more counts. This rearrangement joins TRBV27 to TRBJ1-2; TRBD1 aligns across 7 bases. The CDR3 consists of 15 residues. Germline V gene lookup returns CDR1 MNHEY and CDR2 SMNVEV (reference sequence). The junction had 11 bases not matched to a gene; V was cut back by 6 bases and J by 4 bases. This chain's CDR3 is CASRPLDREGYGYTF. The CDR3 DNA sequence: TGTGCCAGCAGACCCTTAGACAGGGAAGGCTATGGCTACACCTTC.

The CDR3 nucleotides are TGTGCCAGTAGACAGGGCCACTTAGGGGAGGATGAGCAGTTCTTC. It encodes CASRQGHLGEDEQFF. The chain couples TRBV25-1 to TRBJ2-1; weak D call: TRBD1 (7 bases). This CDR3 is 15 amino acids long. V lost 9 bases and J lost 8, with 23 bases in between. The germline gives CDR1 MGHDK, CDR2 SYGVNS.

This clonotype has at least ten counts. V and J are TRBV11-3 and TRBJ2-2; D may be TRBD1 (6 bases). CDR3 length: 13 amino acids. CDR1 and CDR2 from the germline V gene are SGHNT and YENEEA. Trimming removed 5 bases from V and 5 bases from J, with 9 bases in between. The DNA for the CDR3 is TGTGCCAGCAGCATGCAGGGGACCGGGGAGCTGTTTTTT. It codes for CASSMQGTGELFF.

As for this clonotype: It may be a read error: a sequence one base away is much more abundant. The chain employs TRBV6-5 and TRBJ1-4; 7 bases are a match to TRBD1. This CDR3 spans 14 amino acids. V gave up 8 bases and J gave up 8 bases; unmatched junction bases: 11. Germline values: CDR1 MNHEY, CDR2 SVGAGI. The CDR3 DNA reads TGTGCCAGCGGATCCCCCCAGGGGGAGGAAAAACTGTTTTTT. Encoded protein: CASGSPQGEEKLFF.

A single count supports this clonotype. The gene calls are TRBV9 and TRBJ2-3; D possibly matches TRBD1 or TRBD2 (5 bases each). Trimming took 0 bases from V and 11 from J, leaving 25 bases between them. Germline values: CDR1 SGDLS, CDR2 YYNGEE. The length of the CDR3 is 17 residues. The CDR3, as DNA: TGTGCCAGCAGCGTAGCGTACGGGGCGAGCTCCTACAATGAGCAGTATTTT. This sequence encodes CASSVAYGASSYNEQYF.

Comments on this clonotype: The junction differs from germline at one of its ends, possibly a read error. This chain joins TRBV20-1 and TRBJ1-2, with TRBD1 identical over 8 bases. There are 12 residues in the CDR3. Germline-derived CDR1 and CDR2 are DFQATT and SNEGSKA (reference sequence). The CDR3 loop is CSATGGNYGSTF. The CDR3, as DNA: TGCAGTGCTACAGGGGGCAACTATGGCTCCACCTTC.

This clonotype was counted between two and nine times. The chain is built from TRBV7-2 and TRBJ2-5; TRBD1 is a possible D gene (7 bases). Germline-derived CDR1 and CDR2 are SGHTA and FQGNSA. Trimming shortened V by 5 bases and J by 5 bases, and 12 bases separated the two germline ends. CDR3 length: 13 amino acids. CDR3 DNA sequence: TGTGCCAGCAGCCGGGCAGGGGGGGAGACCCAGTACTTC. Translated, it gives CASSRAGGETQYF.

In regard to this clonotype: Since a much larger clone is just one base distant, this may be a read error. This chain connects TRBV6-1 to TRBJ1-5, with a tentative D call TRBD1 (5 bases). Trimming took off 8 bases at V and 6 bases at J, with 11 bases between the two ends. This CDR3 spans 12 amino acids. CDR1 MNHNS and CDR2 SASEGT come from the germline V gene. In DNA, the CDR3 is TGTGCCAGCCTAGGGGATAGTCAGCCCCAGCATTTT. Translated, it gives CASLGDSQPQHF.

In regard to this clonotype: The conserved final phenylalanine or tryptophan is absent from the CDR3, which likely points to a read error. The chain couples TRBV18 to TRBJ1-6; D remains unclear. V was cut by 2 bases and J by 7 bases, with 6 bases left in between. CDR1 and CDR2 from the germline V gene are KGHSH and LQKENI. The CDR3 is 13 amino acids. The CDR3 region is CASSPIRNSPLHL. DNA of the CDR3: TGTGCCAGCTCACCAATCAGGAATTCACCCCTCCACCTT.

About this clonotype itself: A much larger clone sits a single nucleotide away, making a read error possible. The chain uses TRBV20-1 and TRBJ2-5; D is unresolved. The CDR3 contains 11 residues. Germline V gene sequence: CDR1 DFQATT, CDR2 SNEGSKA (reference sequence). CDR3 in amino acids: CSARTQETQSF. The CDR3 nucleotides are TGCAGTGCTAGAACTCAAGAGACCCAGTCCTTC.

The rearrangement joins TRBV18 to TRBJ2-3; no clear D. V was clipped by 1 base and J by 0 bases, with 8 bases between them. Germline V gene data show CDR1 as KGHSH and CDR2 as LQKENI. The CDR3 has 15 amino acids. The DNA for the CDR3 is TGTGCCAGCTCACCACTGGGCGCTAGCACAGATACGCAGTATTTT. It yields the protein CASSPLGASTDTQYF.

This clonotype was recorded many times. The chain is built from TRBV29-1 and TRBJ2-3; D may be TRBD1 (5 bases). This CDR3 contains 12 residues. The V gene's germline CDR1 is SQVTM and CDR2 ANQGSEA. V gave up 6 bases and J gave up 5 bases, with 12 bases separating them. CDR3 nucleotide sequence: TGCAGCGTGGGGCTTTCAGAAGATACGCAGTATTTT. The encoded protein is CSVGLSEDTQYF.

This clonotype came up many times. The chain links TRBV9 to TRBJ2-1, with D perhaps matching TRBD2 (7 bases). This CDR3 has 15 amino acids. Germline V lookup: CDR1 SGDLS, CDR2 YYNGEE. V shed 0 bases and J shed 1 base, with 8 bases lying between them. The CDR3 DNA sequence: TGTGCCAGCAGCGTAGAGGGGGGGTCCTACAATGAGCAGTTCTTC. It translates to CASSVEGGSYNEQFF.

This clonotype showed up many times. CDR3 coding DNA: TGTGCCAGCAGCCCCGACACCCTGCGGGATTCACCCCTCCACTTT. It codes for CASSPDTLRDSPLHF. The chain couples TRBV16 to TRBJ1-6; D not certain. The CDR3 length is 15 residues. Trimming took off 4 bases at V and 8 bases at J, with 15 bases between the two ends. The germline V gene encodes CDR1 KGHSY and CDR2 FQNENV.

This clonotype was seen ten or more times. V usage is TRBV2 and J usage is TRBJ1-4; a possible D gene is TRBD1 (5 bases). The V end was cut by 4 bases, the J end by 4 bases, with 10 bases between. Germline CDR1 and CDR2: SNHLY and FYNNEI. CDR3 size: 14 residues. CDR3 loop: CASSAEGINEKLFF. The CDR3 DNA is TGTGCCAGCAGTGCGGAGGGGATTAATGAAAAACTGTTTTTT.

This clonotype was seen repeatedly, ten times or more. The chain has TRBV10-3 and TRBJ2-5, with 9 bases aligning to TRBD1. Trimming removed 6 bases from V and 1 base from J; junction bases left unmatched: 0. Germline loops: CDR1 ENHRY, CDR2 SYGVKD. This CDR3 is built from 13 residues. CDR3 sequence reads: CAIRQGAQETQYF. The CDR3 DNA sequence: TGTGCCATCAGACAGGGGGCCCAAGAGACCCAGTACTTC.

This clonotype was recorded once. This CDR3 is missing its conserved last phenylalanine or tryptophan, likely due to a read error. The DNA is omitted, as the CDR3 cannot be located on it reliably, and the CDR3 follows TCRdb's listing. J is TRBJ1-4 and V is TRBV19; the table names TRBD1, a call not compared with the DNA. Germline V gene data show CDR1 as LNHDA and CDR2 as SQIVND (reference sequence). The CDR3 contains 12 residues when both ends are counted. CDR3 amino acids: CASRPDRGLTNY.

As concerns this clonotype: A much larger clone lies a single base off, so this may be a read error. The V gene is TRBV6-2 or TRBV6-3, the J gene TRBJ2-7; 12 nucleotides match TRBD2. The CDR3 extends over 17 amino acids. From germline, CDR1 is MNHEY and CDR2 SVGEGT. The V segment lost 5 bases and the J segment 2 bases; nucleotides outside the gene matches: 10. This chain's CDR3 is CASSAPSGGALTYEQYF. CDR3 nucleotide sequence: TGTGCCAGCAGTGCCCCTAGCGGGGGGGCTTTAACCTACGAGCAGTACTTC.

The chain is built from TRBV11-1 and TRBJ1-1; no clear D gene. This CDR3 has 13 residues. CDR1 is SGHAT, CDR2 FQDESV, per germline (reference sequence). Trimming removed 0 bases from V and 5 bases from J, with 7 bases in between. The CDR3 region has the DNA TGTGCCAGCAGCTTAGCGGAAGGTACTGAAGCTTTCTTT. Protein sequence: CASSLAEGTEAFF.

This clonotype has a count of ten or more. The chain joins TRBV20-1 to TRBJ1-5, with 8 bases lining up with TRBD1. The ends lost 0 bases at V and 7 bases at J; junction bases unmatched: 17. Germline V gene data show CDR1 as DFQATT and CDR2 as SNEGSKA (reference sequence). This CDR3 comprises 18 residues. CDR3 bases: TGCAGTGCTAGAGATCCAGGCCCGACAGGGGAGGGGAAGCAGCCCCAGCATTTT. Translating gives CSARDPGPTGEGKQPQHF.

The rearrangement joins TRBV20-1 to TRBJ1-2; a weak D match, TRBD1 (5 bases). The CDR3 contains 12 residues. Trimming took off 5 bases at V and 3 bases at J, with 10 bases between the two ends. Germline V CDR1 and CDR2: DFQATT, SNEGSKA (reference sequence). CDR3 nucleotides: TGCAGTGCTTCTGGGGGGGACTATGGCTACACCTTC. Translated: CSASGGDYGYTF.

In this sample, this clonotype turned up many times. The rearrangement uses TRBV9 and TRBJ2-3, with D perhaps TRBD2 (6 bases). V lost 4 bases and J 0 bases, leaving 15 bases between the germline ends. The CDR3 consists of 16 residues. Germline CDR1 reads SGDLS; CDR2 reads YYNGEE. The CDR3 sequence: CASSNTSGDSTDTQYF. Here the CDR3 DNA reads TGTGCCAGCAGCAACACCTCGGGAGACAGCACAGATACGCAGTATTTT.